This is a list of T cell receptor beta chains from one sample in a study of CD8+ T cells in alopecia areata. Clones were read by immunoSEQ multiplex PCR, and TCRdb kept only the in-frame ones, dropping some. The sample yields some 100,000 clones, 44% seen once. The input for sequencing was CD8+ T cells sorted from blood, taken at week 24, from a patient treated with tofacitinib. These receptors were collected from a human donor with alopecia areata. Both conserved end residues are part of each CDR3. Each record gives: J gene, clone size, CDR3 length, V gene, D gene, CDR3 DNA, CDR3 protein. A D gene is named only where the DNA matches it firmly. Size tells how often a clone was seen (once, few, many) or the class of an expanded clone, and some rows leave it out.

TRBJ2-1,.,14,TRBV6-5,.,TGTGCCAGCAGGCCGGGACTTCCCTACAATGAGCAGTTCTTC,CASRPGLPYNEQFF
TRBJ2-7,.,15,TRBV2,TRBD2,TGTGCCAGCACCTCCCGGACTAGCGGAACCTACGAGCAGTACTTC,CASTSRTSGTYEQYF
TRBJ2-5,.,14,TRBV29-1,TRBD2,TGCAGCGGGGAGGGACTAGCGGTCCAAGAGACCCAGTACTTC,CSGEGLAVQETQYF
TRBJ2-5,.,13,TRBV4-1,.,TGCGCCAGCAGCCAAGGGCATGGTGAGACCCAGTACTTC,CASSQGHGETQYF
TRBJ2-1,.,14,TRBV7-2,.,TGTGCCAGCAGCTTAGATTCCGCGGCTAGCGCGCAGTTCTTC,CASSLDSAASAQFF
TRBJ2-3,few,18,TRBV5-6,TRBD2,TGTGCCAGCAGCCCAGGACTAGCGGTGGCTGCTAGCACAGATACGCAGTATTTT,CASSPGLAVAASTDTQYF
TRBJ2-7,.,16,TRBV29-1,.,TGCAGCGCCCTAGGGTCCCAGGGGCGGGGGACCTACGAGCAGTACTTC,CSALGSQGRGTYEQYF
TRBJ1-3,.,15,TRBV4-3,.,TGCGCCAGCAGCCAAGTCGCCGGGACTGGAAACACCATATATTTT,CASSQVAGTGNTIYF
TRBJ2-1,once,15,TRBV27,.,TGTGCCAGCAGTTTAGGTCGGTGGGCTGGCGATGAGCAGTTCTTC,CASSLGRWAGDEQFF
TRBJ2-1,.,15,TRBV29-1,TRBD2,TGCAGCGTTCCAAGTAGCGGGAGGTGGGATAATGAGCAGTTCTTC,CSVPSSGRWDNEQFF
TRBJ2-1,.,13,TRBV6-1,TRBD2,TGTGCCATCAGTGAGTCAGAGCGGGAGGGTAAGTTCTTC,CAISESEREGKFF
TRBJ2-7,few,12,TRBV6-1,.,TGTGCCAGCAGTGATAAAAGCTACGAGCAGTACTTC,CASSDKSYEQYF
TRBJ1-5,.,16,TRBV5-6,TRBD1,TGTGCCAGCAGCCCCTGGGGGACAGGGTTAAATCAGCCCCAGCATTTT,CASSPWGTGLNQPQHF
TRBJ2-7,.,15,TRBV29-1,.,TGCAGCGTTGGTGCCCCCGGGACTTCGGCCTACGAGCAGTACTTC,CSVGAPGTSAYEQYF
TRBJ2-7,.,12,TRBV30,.,TGTGCCTGGAGTGGGGATGCGTACGAGCAGTACTTC,CAWSGDAYEQYF
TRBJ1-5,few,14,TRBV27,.,TGTGCCAGCAGTTTCGGGGGGAGCAATCAGCCCCAGCATTTT,CASSFGGSNQPQHF
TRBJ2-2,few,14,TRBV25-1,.,TGTGCCAGCAGAGGGCCCGAGAGGGGTTGGGAGCTGTTTTTT,CASRGPERGWELFF
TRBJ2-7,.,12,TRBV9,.,TGTGCCAGCAGCGTTGATGAGGACGAGCAGTACTTC,CASSVDEDEQYF
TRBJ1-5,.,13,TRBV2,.,TGTGCCAGCAAGGGATCCAGCAATCAGCCCCAGCATTTT,CASKGSSNQPQHF
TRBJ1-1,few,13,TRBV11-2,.,TGTGCCAGCAGGCTGGGGGGGCAGGCTGAAGCTTTCTTT,CASRLGGQAEAFF
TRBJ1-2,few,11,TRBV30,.,TGTGCCTGGAGGGCCCGGGACCTATACACCTTC,CAWRARDLYTF
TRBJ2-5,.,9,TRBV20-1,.,TGCAGTCCTATCGGGAGCCAGTACTTC,CSPIGSQYF
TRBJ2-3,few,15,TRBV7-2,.,TGTGCCAGCAGCTTAGCTCTCCGGGCCACAGATACGCAGTATTTT,CASSLALRATDTQYF
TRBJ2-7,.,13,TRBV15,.,TGTGCCACCAGCAGAGCCGTAGGGGGCGAGCAGTACTTC,CATSRAVGGEQYF
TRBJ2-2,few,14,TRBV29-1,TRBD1,TGCAGCGTTGAAGTGACAGGGCTCGGTGGGGAGCTGTTTTTT,CSVEVTGLGGELFF
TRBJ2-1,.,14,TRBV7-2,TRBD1,TGTGCCAGCAGCACGAGGGACAGGGAGAATGAGCAGTTCTTC,CASSTRDRENEQFF
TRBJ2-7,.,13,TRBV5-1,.,TGCGCCAGCAGTGTCGGAGCCACCTACGAGCAGTGCTTC,CASSVGATYEQCF
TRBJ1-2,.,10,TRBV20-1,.,TGCAGTGCCTGGGACTATGGCTACACCTTC,CSAWDYGYTF
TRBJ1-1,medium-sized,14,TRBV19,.,TGTGCCAGTAGTACCCCGGGACGAGACACTGAAGCTTTCTTT,CASSTPGRDTEAFF
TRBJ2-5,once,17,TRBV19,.,TGTGCCAGTACCCCAAGTAGACGCGTCGGCCTCCCAGAGACCCAGTACTTC,CASTPSRRVGLPETQYF
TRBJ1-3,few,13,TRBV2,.,TGTGCCAGCCGGAGGAGTAGTGGAAACACCATATATTTT,CASRRSSGNTIYF
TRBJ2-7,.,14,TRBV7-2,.,TGTGCCAGCAGCCTCCGGGGTAGCTTAGACGAGCAGTACTTC,CASSLRGSLDEQYF
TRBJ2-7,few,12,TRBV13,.,TGTGCCAGCAGTCCCCCCATGGGGGAGCAGTACTTC,CASSPPMGEQYF
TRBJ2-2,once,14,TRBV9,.,TGTGCCAGCAGTCCTGAGGACCGGGCCGGGGAGCTGTTTTTT,CASSPEDRAGELFF
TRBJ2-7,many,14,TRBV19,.,TGTGCCAGTAGTATGGGGCCAGGAAGGGACGAGCAGTACTTC,CASSMGPGRDEQYF
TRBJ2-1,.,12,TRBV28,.,TGTGCCAGCAGTTTTCAAATGTGGGAGCAGTTCTTC,CASSFQMWEQFF
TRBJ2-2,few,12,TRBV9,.,TGTGCCAGCAGCTCAAACACCGGGGAGCTGTTTTTT,CASSSNTGELFF
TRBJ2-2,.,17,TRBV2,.,TGTGCCAGCAGTGATAAAATACGGACTACGAACACCGGGGAGCTGTTTTTT,CASSDKIRTTNTGELFF
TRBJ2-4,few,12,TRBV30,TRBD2,TGTGCCTGGGGGGGACTAGAAGGCATTCAGTACTTC,CAWGGLEGIQYF
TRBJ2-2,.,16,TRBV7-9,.,TGTGCCAGCAGCTCACCGACTACGGGAGCAACCGGGGAGCTGTTTTTT,CASSSPTTGATGELFF
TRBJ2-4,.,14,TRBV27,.,TGTGCCAGCAGTTTATCTTTAACCAAAAACATTCAGTACTTC,CASSLSLTKNIQYF
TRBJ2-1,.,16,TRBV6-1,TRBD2,TGTGCCAGCAGTGGAGGACTAGCGGGAATAGTAAATGAGCAGTTCTTC,CASSGGLAGIVNEQFF
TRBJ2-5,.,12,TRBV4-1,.,TGCGCCAGCAGCCAAGAAGGGCAGACCCAGTACTTC,CASSQEGQTQYF
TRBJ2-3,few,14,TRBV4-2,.,TGTGCCAGCAGACAGGGTCACAACACAGATACGCAGTATTTT,CASRQGHNTDTQYF
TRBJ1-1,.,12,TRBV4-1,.,TGCGCCAGCAGCCAGACAGGCCTAGAGGCTTTCTTT,CASSQTGLEAFF
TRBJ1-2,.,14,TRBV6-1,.,TGTGCCATCAGTGGGGCACTCGCTAACTATGGCTACACCTTC,CAISGALANYGYTF
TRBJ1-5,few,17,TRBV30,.,TGTGCCTGGAGTGTACCCTTAGGGAGGCGTGGCAATCAGCCCCAGCATTTT,CAWSVPLGRRGNQPQHF
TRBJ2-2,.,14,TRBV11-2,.,TGTGCCAGCGGAGCCGGGACGAACACCGGGGAGCTGTTTTTT,CASGAGTNTGELFF
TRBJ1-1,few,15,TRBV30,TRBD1,TGTGCCTGGAGTGTCGGGACAGGGATGAACACTGAAGCTTTCTTT,CAWSVGTGMNTEAFF
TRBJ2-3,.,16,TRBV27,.,TGTGCCAGCAGTCATCAGGGACTCGGGCCGGCAGATACGCAGTATTTT,CASSHQGLGPADTQYF
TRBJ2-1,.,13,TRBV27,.,TGTGCCAGCAGTTTAGCGCGATACAATGAGCAGTTCTTC,CASSLARYNEQFF
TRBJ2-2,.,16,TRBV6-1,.,TGTGCCAGCAGTGATTGGGGGTTCTCGAACACCGGGGAGCTGTTTTTT,CASSDWGFSNTGELFF